The 14 T cell receptor beta chains in this list originate from one sample, sequenced in a study of blood T cell repertoires in COVID-19. TCRdb's table, derived via immunoSEQ multiplex PCR, lists solely in-frame clones and lacks some. The sample yields 210,000 or so clones, around 91% seen once. The sequenced sample consisted of peripheral blood. The receptors were gathered from a woman aged 40-49 years with acute or convalescent COVID-19.

The count of this clone is one. The chain has TRBV7-2 and TRBJ1-3; unclear D gene. The CDR3 is 15 amino acids. Germline CDR1 and CDR2: SGHTA and FQGNSA. Trimming cost V 1 base and J 0 bases, with 7 bases left between them. The CDR3 loop is CASSLVFGSGNTIYF. The CDR3 DNA is TGTGCCAGCAGCTTAGTCTTCGGCTCTGGAAACACCATATATTTT.

The chain recombines TRBV7-2 with TRBJ2-3; tentatively, D is TRBD1 (5 bases). The CDR3 loop spans 16 amino acids. Per germline, CDR1 SGHTA and CDR2 FQGNSA. V was clipped by 5 bases and J by 2 bases, with 17 bases between them. CDR3 sequence reads: CASSPTPQAHTDTQYF. The CDR3 coding sequence is TGTGCCAGCAGCCCCACCCCACAGGCCCACACAGATACGCAGTATTTT.

This clone was detected only once. The V gene is TRBV18, the J gene TRBJ2-1, with 8 positions matching TRBD1. J lost 4 bases, V lost 6 bases, and 8 bases had no gene match. CDR1 is KGHSH, CDR2 LQKENI, per germline. The CDR3 length is 15 residues. The CDR3 here is CASSAGQVEYNEQFF. The CDR3 DNA is TGTGCCAGCTCGGCGGGACAGGTGGAATACAATGAGCAGTTCTTC.

The chain recombines TRBV5-1 with TRBJ1-2; the match to TRBD1 covers 8 bases. The V gene's germline CDR1 is SGHRS and CDR2 YFSETQ. Trimming cost V 3 bases and J 8 bases; bases outside gene matches: 12. The CDR3 runs 15 residues. CDR3 DNA sequence: TGCGCCAGCAGCTACCACACGACAGGGGTTGACGGCTACACCTTC. This encodes CASSYHTTGVDGYTF.

V is TRBV4-1 and J is TRBJ2-2; TRBD2 might be the D (6 bases). V lost 1 base to trimming and J lost 7 bases, with 10 bases between them. The CDR3 is 14 residues long. Germline CDR1 is MGHRA and CDR2 is YSYEKL. The CDR3: CASSQVLAFGELFF. Here the CDR3 DNA reads TGCGCCAGCAGCCAAGTACTAGCCTTCGGGGAGCTGTTTTTT.

The chain uses TRBV12-3 or TRBV12-4 and TRBJ1-2; TRBD1 matches 7 bases. The CDR3 is 13 amino acids. V was pared by 6 bases and J by 8 bases, with 9 bases of the junction left unmatched. The CDR3 region is CASRAGQGGGYTF. CDR3 coding DNA: TGTGCCAGCAGGGCAGGGCAGGGGGGCGGCTACACCTTC.

The rearrangement joins TRBV14 to TRBJ2-2; tentative D call: TRBD1 (5 bases). Trimming pared 8 bases from V and 6 bases from J, leaving 16 bases between. The germline V gene has CDR1 SGHDN and CDR2 FVKESK. This CDR3 comprises 14 residues. This CDR3 reads CASGFGRVSGELFF. In DNA, the CDR3 is TGTGCCAGCGGATTTGGCAGGGTGTCCGGGGAGCTGTTTTTT.

V and J are TRBV4-1 and TRBJ2-1, with D perhaps TRBD1 (6 bases). Germline values: CDR1 MGHRA, CDR2 YSYEKL. CDR3 length equals 19 residues. V was cut by 5 bases and J by 9 bases, with 32 bases left in between. CDR3 amino acids: CASSAIPLKGTQVGGEQFF. CDR3 DNA sequence: TGCGCCAGCAGCGCAATACCCCTGAAGGGGACCCAGGTAGGGGGTGAGCAGTTCTTC.

The chain combines TRBV10-3 with TRBJ1-1; D uncertain. V lost 4 bases to trimming and J lost 7 bases, with 7 bases between them. The CDR3 loop spans 11 amino acids. The germline V gene encodes CDR1 ENHRY and CDR2 SYGVKD. The CDR3 nucleotides are TGTGCCATCAGTGTAGGGAGTGAAGCTTTCTTT. This gives the protein CAISVGSEAFF.

The CDR3 sequence is CASSEDGIGGAFF. Written as DNA, the CDR3 is TGTGCCAGCAGTGAAGACGGGATAGGGGGAGCTTTCTTT. The chain employs TRBV6-1 and TRBJ1-1; possibly TRBD1 for D (6 bases). CDR1 and CDR2 (germline): MNHNS, SASEGT. Trimming stripped 1 base from V and 10 bases from J, with 13 bases between. The CDR3 loop spans 13 amino acids.

The V call is TRBV4-1, the J call TRBJ1-2, with TRBD1 matching 8 bases. CDR1 and CDR2 (germline): MGHRA, YSYEKL. The CDR3 is 18 amino acids. After removal of 1 base from V and 4 bases from J, the junction contained 14 bases not matched to a gene. The CDR3 here is CASSQGTGTSLDSYGYTF. CDR3 sequence (DNA): TGCGCCAGCAGCCAAGGGACAGGGACATCGCTGGATTCCTATGGCTACACCTTC.

V and J are TRBV19 and TRBJ1-2, with TRBD1 matching 9 bases. Trimming took 7 bases from V and 6 from J; bases not matched to a gene: 12. This CDR3 comprises 15 residues. Germline CDR1 is LNHDA and CDR2 is SQIVND (reference sequence). The DNA of the CDR3 is TGTGCCAGTACTCAAAAGGGACAGGGAGGGAATGGCTACACCTTC. Translated: CASTQKGQGGNGYTF. The full variable domain, with the rest looked up from reference TRBV19 and TRBJ1-2, is DGGITQSPKYLFRKEGQNVTLSCEQNLNHDAMYWYRQDPGQGLRLIYYSQIVNDFQKGDIAEGYSVSREKKESFPLTVTSAQKNPTAFYLCASTQKGQGGNGYTFGSGTRLTVV.

This clone was counted only a few times. The rearrangement uses TRBV5-6 and TRBJ1-3; D uncertain. The germline V and J ends were trimmed by 2 bases and 2 bases, with 8 bases remaining between them. CDR3 length equals 14 residues. CDR1 is SGHDT and CDR2 is YYEEEE in the germline V gene. As DNA, the CDR3 is TGTGCCAGCAGCTTCGGGGTGACTGGAAACACCATATATTTT. Protein sequence: CASSFGVTGNTIYF.

This CDR3 reads CASSVHQGAGYGYTF. For the CDR3, the DNA is TGTGCCAGCAGCGTACATCAGGGGGCGGGCTATGGCTACACCTTC. This rearrangement joins TRBV9 to TRBJ1-2; 8 bases are shared with TRBD1. The CDR3 runs to 15 residues. CDR1 SGDLS and CDR2 YYNGEE come from the germline V gene. Losses at the gene ends were 1 base for V and 4 bases for J; bases not matched to a gene: 6.